These T cell receptor beta chains were read from a single sample in a study of T-cell memory formation after mild COVID-19. TCRdb reprocessed the 5' RACE reads with MiXCR, giving one entry per CDR3 protein. The data contain some 270,000 distinct CDR3 sequences, approximately 15% of them singletons. Sequenced material: PBMCs or a T cell subset sorted from them (not recorded which). The receptors shown here come from an adult woman who had mild COVID-19 (a few samples of this study predate the infection). Cell type and time point are not known. Each CDR3 is given with its conserved first and last residue. The D gene is left open where the match is weak. The listing skips clone size in some rows; elsewhere it reads once, few, many or a size class.

DNA: TGCAGCGTTCTGGACGGTCGAAATTCACCCCTCCACTTT
CDR3: CSVLDGRNSPLHF
size: -
J: TRBJ1-6
D: -
V: TRBV29-1

DNA: TGTGCCAGCAGCGTAGGACAGGGTTGGACTGAAGCTTTCTTT
CDR3: CASSVGQGWTEAFF
size: -
J: TRBJ1-1
D: TRBD1
V: TRBV9

DNA: TGTGCCAGCAGCGACCGGTTAGCGGGTTCCTACGAGCAGTACTTC
CDR3: CASSDRLAGSYEQYF
size: -
J: TRBJ2-7
D: TRBD2
V: TRBV3-1

DNA: TGCAGTGCTACCCGGACTAATGAAAAACTGTTTTTT
CDR3: CSATRTNEKLFF
size: few
J: TRBJ1-4
D: -
V: TRBV20-1

DNA: TGTGCCAGCAGTTTAAGGGATGAGCAGTTCTTC
CDR3: CASSLRDEQFF
size: many
J: TRBJ2-1
D: -
V: TRBV12-3/TRBV12-4

DNA: TGTGCCACCAGCAGAGATACTGGGGGGACAGGGCTTACCTATGGCTACACCTTC
CDR3: CATSRDTGGTGLTYGYTF
size: -
J: TRBJ1-2
D: TRBD1
V: TRBV15

DNA: TGTGCCAGCAGTTACTCGAGACAGGGAATAGATGAGCAGTTCTTC
CDR3: CASSYSRQGIDEQFF
size: few
J: TRBJ2-1
D: TRBD1
V: TRBV6-6

DNA: TGTGCCAGCAGCCAAAGTGGAGCGGGTTGGGCAGATACGCAGTATTTT
CDR3: CASSQSGAGWADTQYF
size: -
J: TRBJ2-3
D: -
V: TRBV14

DNA: TGTGCCAGCAGCTCCCACCAGGTGAACACCGGGGAGCTGTTTTTT
CDR3: CASSSHQVNTGELFF
size: many
J: TRBJ2-2
D: -
V: TRBV7-9

DNA: TGCGCCAGCAGGATGGGACTCAATTGGTTGGGGACTAGCGGGACCTATCTCCACAATGAGCAGTTCTTC
CDR3: CASRMGLNWLGTSGTYLHNEQFF
size: few
J: TRBJ2-1
D: TRBD2
V: TRBV5-1

DNA: TGTGCCAGCAGCCAAGAGGTTGGGTATGGCTACACCTTC
CDR3: CASSQEVGYGYTF
size: -
J: TRBJ1-2
D: -
V: TRBV7-9

DNA: TGCGCCAGCAGCCAGCGTACAGTAATGAGACAAGAGACCCAGTACTTC
CDR3: CASSQRTVMRQETQYF
size: -
J: TRBJ2-5
D: -
V: TRBV4-1

DNA: TGCGCCAGCAGCCCCCTGCGGGACAGGAGCACCTACGAGCAGTACTTC
CDR3: CASSPLRDRSTYEQYF
size: -
J: TRBJ2-7
D: TRBD1
V: TRBV4-1

DNA: TGTGCCAGCAGCTTTACGGGAGGGCCGGGCACCGGGGAGCTGTTTTTT
CDR3: CASSFTGGPGTGELFF
size: -
J: TRBJ2-2
D: TRBD2
V: TRBV5-4

DNA: TGTGCCACCAGTGATCTACCCCAAGCGGGGCGCACAGATACGCAGTATTTT
CDR3: CATSDLPQAGRTDTQYF
size: few
J: TRBJ2-3
D: TRBD2
V: TRBV24-1

DNA: TGCGCCAGCAGCTTGGGGCCAGTAGGTGGTGGGGAGCAGTTCTTC
CDR3: CASSLGPVGGGEQFF
size: few
J: TRBJ2-1
D: -
V: TRBV5-1

DNA: TGTGCCAGCTCCCTCGACAGGGGTAGCAACGAGCAGTACTTC
CDR3: CASSLDRGSNEQYF
size: -
J: TRBJ2-7
D: TRBD1
V: TRBV18

DNA: TGTGCCAGCATCGCCGTGACTAGCGGGACCTACGAGCAGTACTTC
CDR3: CASIAVTSGTYEQYF
size: -
J: TRBJ2-7
D: TRBD2
V: TRBV6-2/TRBV6-3